This T cell receptor (beta chain) was sequenced in a study of OX40 agonist ivuxolimab in advanced cancers. Study-wide background: Hepatocellular carcinoma, melanoma, renal cell or head and neck cancer affected the dose-escalation patients.

Germline CDR1 and CDR2: SGHNT and YYREEE (reference sequence). V gave up 3 bases and J gave up 7 bases; unmatched junction bases: 4. The CDR3 is made up of 14 amino acids. Sequenced by immunoSEQ multiplex PCR; TCRdb stores in-frame clones only, minus some. The data show 60,000 or so clones, approximately 88% seen once. Whole-study findings and limits: At 0.1 to 3.0 mg/kg and by week 6, clonal expansion occurred in CD4+ and CD8+ blood T cells. The authors also found low normalized T-cell clonal expansion in some nonresponders.

As to this clone: No antigen is known for it.

The source material was CD4+ or CD8+ T cells sorted from blood, sampled in a trial of the OX40 agonist ivuxolimab. V is TRBV5-4 and J is TRBJ2-1; 10 nucleotides agree with TRBD2. This TCR was recovered from an adult with an advanced solid tumor such as melanoma, head and neck, liver or kidney cancer. CDR3 protein: CASSYPSGRNEQFF. The DNA for the CDR3 is TGTGCCAGCAGCTACCCTAGCGGGAGAAATGAGCAGTTCTTC.